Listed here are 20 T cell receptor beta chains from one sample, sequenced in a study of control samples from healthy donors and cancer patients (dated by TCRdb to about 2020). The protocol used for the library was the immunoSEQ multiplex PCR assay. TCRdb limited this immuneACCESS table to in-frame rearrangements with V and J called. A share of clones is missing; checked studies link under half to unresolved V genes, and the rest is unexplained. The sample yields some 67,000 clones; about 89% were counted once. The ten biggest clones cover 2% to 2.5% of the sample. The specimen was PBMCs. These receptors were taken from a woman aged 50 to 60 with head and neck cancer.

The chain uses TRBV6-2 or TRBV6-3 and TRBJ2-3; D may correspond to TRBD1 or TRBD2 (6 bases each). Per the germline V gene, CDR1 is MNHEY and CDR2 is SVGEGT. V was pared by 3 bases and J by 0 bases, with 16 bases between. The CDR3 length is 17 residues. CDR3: CASSYWGATSSTDTQYF. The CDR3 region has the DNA TGTGCCAGCAGTTATTGGGGGGCCACTTCTAGCACAGATACGCAGTATTTT.

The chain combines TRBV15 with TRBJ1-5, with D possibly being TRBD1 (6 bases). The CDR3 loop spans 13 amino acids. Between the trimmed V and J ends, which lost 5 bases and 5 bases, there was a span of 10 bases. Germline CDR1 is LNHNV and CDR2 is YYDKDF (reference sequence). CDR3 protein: CATSGDMDQPQHF. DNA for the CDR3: TGTGCCACCAGCGGGGACATGGATCAGCCCCAGCATTTT.

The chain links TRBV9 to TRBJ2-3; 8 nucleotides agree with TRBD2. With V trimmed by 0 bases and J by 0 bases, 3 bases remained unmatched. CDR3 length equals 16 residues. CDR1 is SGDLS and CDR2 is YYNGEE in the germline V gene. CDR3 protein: CASSVGVAGSTDTQYF. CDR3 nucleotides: TGTGCCAGCAGCGTAGGGGTAGCGGGAAGCACAGATACGCAGTATTTT.

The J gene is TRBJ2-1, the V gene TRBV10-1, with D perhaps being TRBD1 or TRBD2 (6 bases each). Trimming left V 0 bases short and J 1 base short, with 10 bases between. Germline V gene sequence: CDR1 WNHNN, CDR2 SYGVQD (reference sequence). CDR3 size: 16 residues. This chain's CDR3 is CASSESRGVSYNEQFF. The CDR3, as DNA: TGCGCCAGCAGTGAGTCAAGGGGGGTATCCTACAATGAGCAGTTCTTC.

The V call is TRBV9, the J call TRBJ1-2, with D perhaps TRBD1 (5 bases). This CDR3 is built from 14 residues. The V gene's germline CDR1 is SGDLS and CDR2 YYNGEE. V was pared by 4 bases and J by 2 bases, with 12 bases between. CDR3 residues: CASSQHPGNYGYTF. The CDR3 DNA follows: TGTGCCAGCAGCCAACACCCAGGGAACTATGGCTACACCTTC.

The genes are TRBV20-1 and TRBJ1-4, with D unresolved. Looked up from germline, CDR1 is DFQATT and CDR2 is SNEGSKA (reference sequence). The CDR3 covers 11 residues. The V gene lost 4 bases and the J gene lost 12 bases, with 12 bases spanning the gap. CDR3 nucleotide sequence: TGCAGTGCTAAAAGATCTGGGGAACTGTTTTTT. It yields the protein CSAKRSGELFF.

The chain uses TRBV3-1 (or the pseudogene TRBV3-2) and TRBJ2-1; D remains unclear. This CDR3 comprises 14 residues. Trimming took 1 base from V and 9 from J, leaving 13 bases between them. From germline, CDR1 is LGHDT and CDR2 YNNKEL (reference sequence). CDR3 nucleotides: TGTGCCAGCAGCCAAGGTGGCAGTCCGGGTGAGCAGTTCTTC. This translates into CASSQGGSPGEQFF.

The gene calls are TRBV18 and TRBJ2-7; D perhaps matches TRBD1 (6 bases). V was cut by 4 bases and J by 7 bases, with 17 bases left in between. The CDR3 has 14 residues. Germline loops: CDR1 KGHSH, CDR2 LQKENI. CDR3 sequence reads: CASSLPGPTGEQYF. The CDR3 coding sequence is TGTGCCAGCTCACTGCCGGGACCAACAGGGGAGCAGTACTTC.

The CDR3 loop reads CASSSPDRESQPQHF. CDR3 coding DNA: TGTGCCAGCAGTTCCCCTGACAGGGAGAGTCAGCCCCAGCATTTT. This chain joins TRBV28 and TRBJ1-5; 7 nucleotides agree with TRBD1. The V segment lost 4 bases and the J segment 6 bases; nucleotides outside the gene matches: 9. The V gene's germline CDR1 is MDHEN and CDR2 SYDVKM. CDR3 length: 15 residues.

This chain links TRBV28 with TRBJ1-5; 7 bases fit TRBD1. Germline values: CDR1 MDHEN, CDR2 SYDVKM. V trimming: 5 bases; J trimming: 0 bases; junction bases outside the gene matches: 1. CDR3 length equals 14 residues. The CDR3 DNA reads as TGTGCCAGCAGTGACAGGGTTAGCAATCAGCCCCAGCATTTT. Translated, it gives CASSDRVSNQPQHF.

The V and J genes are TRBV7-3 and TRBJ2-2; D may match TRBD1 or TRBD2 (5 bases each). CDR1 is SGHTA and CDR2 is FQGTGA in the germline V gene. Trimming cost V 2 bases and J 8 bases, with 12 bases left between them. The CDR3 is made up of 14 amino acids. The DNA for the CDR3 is TGTGCCAGCAGCTTATATCAGGGAGCGGGGGAGCTGTTTTTT. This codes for CASSLYQGAGELFF.

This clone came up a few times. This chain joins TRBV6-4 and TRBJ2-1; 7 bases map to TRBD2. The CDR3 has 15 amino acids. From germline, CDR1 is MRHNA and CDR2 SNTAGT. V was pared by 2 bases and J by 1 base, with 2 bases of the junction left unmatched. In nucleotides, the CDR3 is TGTGCCAGCAGTGACGCTAGCGGATCCTACAATGAGCAGTTCTTC. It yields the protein CASSDASGSYNEQFF.

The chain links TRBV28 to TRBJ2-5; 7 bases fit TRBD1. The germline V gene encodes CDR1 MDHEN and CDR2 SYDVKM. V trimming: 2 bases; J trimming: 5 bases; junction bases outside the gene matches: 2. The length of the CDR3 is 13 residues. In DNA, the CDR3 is TGTGCCAGCAGTTTAGACAGGGCGGAGACCCAGTACTTC. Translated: CASSLDRAETQYF.

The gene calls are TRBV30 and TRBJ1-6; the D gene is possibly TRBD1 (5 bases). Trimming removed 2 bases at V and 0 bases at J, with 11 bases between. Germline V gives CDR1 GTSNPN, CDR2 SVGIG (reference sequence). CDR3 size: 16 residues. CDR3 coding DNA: TGTGCCTGGAGTCTTGGAGGGGCCTCCTATAATTCACCCCTCCACTTT. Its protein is CAWSLGGASYNSPLHF.

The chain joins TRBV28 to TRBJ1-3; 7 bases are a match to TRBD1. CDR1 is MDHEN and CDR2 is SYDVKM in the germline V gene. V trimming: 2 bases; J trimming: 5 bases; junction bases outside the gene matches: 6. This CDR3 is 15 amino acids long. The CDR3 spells CASSLGGGGRNTIYF. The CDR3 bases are TGTGCCAGCAGTTTAGGAGGGGGCGGGAGAAACACCATATATTTT.

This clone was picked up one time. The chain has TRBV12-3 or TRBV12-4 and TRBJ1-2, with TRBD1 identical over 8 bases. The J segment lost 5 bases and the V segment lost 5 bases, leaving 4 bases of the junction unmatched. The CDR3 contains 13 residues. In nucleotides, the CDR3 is TGTGCCAGCAGTCTGACAGGGGAATATGGCTACACCTTC. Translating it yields CASSLTGEYGYTF.

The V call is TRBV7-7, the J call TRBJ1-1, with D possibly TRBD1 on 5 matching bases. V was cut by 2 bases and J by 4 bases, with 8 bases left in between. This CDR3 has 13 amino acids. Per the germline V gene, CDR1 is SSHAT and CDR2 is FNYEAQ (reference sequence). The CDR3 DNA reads TGTGCCAGCAGCTTAAGCGGGGGCACTGAAGCTTTCTTT. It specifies CASSLSGGTEAFF.

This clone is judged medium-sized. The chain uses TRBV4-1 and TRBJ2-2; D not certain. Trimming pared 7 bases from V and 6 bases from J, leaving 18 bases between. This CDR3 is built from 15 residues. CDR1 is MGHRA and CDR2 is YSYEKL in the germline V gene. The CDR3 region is CASTLAAKGPGELFF. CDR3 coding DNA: TGCGCCAGCACCTTGGCGGCCAAAGGACCCGGGGAGCTGTTTTTT.

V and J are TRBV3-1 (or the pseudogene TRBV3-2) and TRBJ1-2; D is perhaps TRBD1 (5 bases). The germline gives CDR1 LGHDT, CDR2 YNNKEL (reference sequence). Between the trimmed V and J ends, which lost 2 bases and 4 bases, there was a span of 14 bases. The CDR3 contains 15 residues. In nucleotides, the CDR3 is TGTGCCAGCAGCCAACGACCCGGGACTGGCTATGGCTACACCTTC. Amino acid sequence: CASSQRPGTGYGYTF.

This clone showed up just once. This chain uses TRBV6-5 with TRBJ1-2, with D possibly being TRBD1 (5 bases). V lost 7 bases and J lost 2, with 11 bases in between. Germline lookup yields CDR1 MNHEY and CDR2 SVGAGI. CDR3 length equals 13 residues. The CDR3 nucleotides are TGTGCCAGCACGGCCGGGACCAACTATGGCTACACCTTC. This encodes CASTAGTNYGYTF.